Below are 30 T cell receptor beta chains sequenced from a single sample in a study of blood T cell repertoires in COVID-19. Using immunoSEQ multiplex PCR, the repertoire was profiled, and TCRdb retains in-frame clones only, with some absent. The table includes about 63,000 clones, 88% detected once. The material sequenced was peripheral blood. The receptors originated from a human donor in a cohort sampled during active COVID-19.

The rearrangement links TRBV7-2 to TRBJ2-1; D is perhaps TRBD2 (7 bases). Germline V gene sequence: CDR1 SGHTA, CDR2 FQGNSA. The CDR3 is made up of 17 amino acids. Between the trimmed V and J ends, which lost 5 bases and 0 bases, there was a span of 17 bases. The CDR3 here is CASSMEGGLRSYNEQFF. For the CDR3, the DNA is TGTGCCAGCAGCATGGAGGGGGGGCTCCGCTCCTACAATGAGCAGTTCTTC.

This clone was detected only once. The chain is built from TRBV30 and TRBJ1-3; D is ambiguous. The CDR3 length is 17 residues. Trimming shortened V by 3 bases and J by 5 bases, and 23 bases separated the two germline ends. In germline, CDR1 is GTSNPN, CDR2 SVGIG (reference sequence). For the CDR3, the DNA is TGTGCCTGGAGCGGCCTCTCATATCTGGGCAGTAGAAACACCATATATTTT. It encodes CAWSGLSYLGSRNTIYF.

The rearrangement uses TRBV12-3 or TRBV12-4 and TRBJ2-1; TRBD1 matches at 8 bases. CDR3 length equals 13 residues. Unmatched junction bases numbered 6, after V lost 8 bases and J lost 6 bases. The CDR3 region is CASGTGPLNEQFF. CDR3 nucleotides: TGTGCCAGCGGGACAGGCCCCCTCAATGAGCAGTTCTTC.

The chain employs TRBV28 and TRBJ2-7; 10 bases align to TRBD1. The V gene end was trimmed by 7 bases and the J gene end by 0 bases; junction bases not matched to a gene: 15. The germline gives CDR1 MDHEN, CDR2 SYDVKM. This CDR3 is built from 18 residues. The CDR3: CASKGREPGQGTSYEQYF. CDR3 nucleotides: TGTGCCAGCAAGGGGAGGGAACCGGGACAGGGGACCTCCTACGAGCAGTACTTC.

This chain's CDR3 is CASSLTGTSYNSPLHF. As DNA, the CDR3 is TGTGCCAGCAGCTTAACCGGGACTTCATATAATTCACCCCTCCACTTT. The chain combines TRBV5-5 with TRBJ1-6; D may be TRBD1 (5 bases). Looked up from germline, CDR1 is SGHKS and CDR2 is YYEKEE (reference sequence). This CDR3 is built from 16 residues. Between the trimmed V and J ends, which lost 2 bases and 4 bases, there was a span of 13 bases.

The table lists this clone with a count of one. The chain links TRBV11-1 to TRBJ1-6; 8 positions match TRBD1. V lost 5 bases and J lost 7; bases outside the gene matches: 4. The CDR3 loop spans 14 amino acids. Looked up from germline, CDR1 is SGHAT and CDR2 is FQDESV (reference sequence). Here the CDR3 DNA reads TGTGCCAGCAGCCCCCGACAGGGGAATTCACCCCTCCACTTT. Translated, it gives CASSPRQGNSPLHF.

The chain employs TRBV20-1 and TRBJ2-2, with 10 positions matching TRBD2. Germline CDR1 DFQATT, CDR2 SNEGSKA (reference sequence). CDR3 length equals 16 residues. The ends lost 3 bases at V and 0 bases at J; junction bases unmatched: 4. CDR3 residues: CSASTSGITNTGELFF. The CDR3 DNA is TGCAGTGCTAGTACTAGCGGGATTACGAACACCGGGGAGCTGTTTTTT.

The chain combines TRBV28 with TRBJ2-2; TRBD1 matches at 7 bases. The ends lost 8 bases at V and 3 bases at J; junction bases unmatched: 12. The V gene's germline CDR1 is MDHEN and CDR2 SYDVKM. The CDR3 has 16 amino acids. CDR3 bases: TGTGCCAGCCGACCCGCAACAGGGGAGCACACCGGGGAGCTGTTTTTT. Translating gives CASRPATGEHTGELFF.

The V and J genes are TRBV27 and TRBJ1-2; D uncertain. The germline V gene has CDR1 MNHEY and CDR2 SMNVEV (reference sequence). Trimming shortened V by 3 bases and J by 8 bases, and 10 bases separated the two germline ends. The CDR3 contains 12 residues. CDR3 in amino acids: CASSLNGGGYTF. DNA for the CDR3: TGTGCCAGCAGTTTGAACGGAGGGGGCTACACCTTC.

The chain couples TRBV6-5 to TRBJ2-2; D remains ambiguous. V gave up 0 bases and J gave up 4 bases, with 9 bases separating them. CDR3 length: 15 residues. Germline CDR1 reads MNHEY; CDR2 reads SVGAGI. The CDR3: CASSYSNRRTGELFF. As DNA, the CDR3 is TGTGCCAGCAGTTACTCGAACAGACGCACCGGGGAGCTGTTTTTT.

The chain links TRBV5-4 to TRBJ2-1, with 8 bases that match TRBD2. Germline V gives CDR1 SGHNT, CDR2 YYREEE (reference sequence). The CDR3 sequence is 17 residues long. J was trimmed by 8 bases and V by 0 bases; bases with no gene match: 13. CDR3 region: CASSLGGGVGGAYEQFF. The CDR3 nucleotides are TGTGCCAGCAGCTTGGGCGGCGGGGTCGGGGGGGCCTATGAGCAGTTCTTC.

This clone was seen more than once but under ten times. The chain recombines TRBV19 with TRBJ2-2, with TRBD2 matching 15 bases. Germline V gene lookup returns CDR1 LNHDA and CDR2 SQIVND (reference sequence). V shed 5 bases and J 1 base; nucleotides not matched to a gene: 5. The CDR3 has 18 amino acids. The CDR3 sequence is CASSLPGLAGGNTGELFF. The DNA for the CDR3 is TGTGCCAGTAGTCTCCCGGGACTAGCGGGAGGGAACACCGGGGAGCTGTTTTTT.

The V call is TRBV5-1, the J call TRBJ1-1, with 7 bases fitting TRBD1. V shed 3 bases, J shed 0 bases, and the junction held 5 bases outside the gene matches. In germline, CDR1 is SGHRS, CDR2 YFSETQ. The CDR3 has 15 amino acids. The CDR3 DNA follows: TGCGCCAGCAGCTACGGACAGGACCTGAACACTGAAGCTTTCTTT. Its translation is CASSYGQDLNTEAFF.

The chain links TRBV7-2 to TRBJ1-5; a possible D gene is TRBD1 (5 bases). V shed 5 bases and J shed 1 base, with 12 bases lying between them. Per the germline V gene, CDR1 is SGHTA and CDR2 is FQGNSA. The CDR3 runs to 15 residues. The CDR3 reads CASSPGGGSNQPQHF. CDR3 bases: TGTGCCAGCAGCCCCGGGGGAGGGAGCAATCAGCCCCAGCATTTT.

CDR3 coding DNA: TGCGCCAGCAGCTTAGCTTCTGGCACAGATACGCAGTATTTT. Protein product: CASSLASGTDTQYF. This chain joins TRBV5-1 and TRBJ2-3; unclear D gene. The V gene's germline CDR1 is SGHRS and CDR2 YFSETQ. This CDR3 region has 14 residues. V gave up 2 bases and J gave up 1 base, with 8 bases separating them. Based on the CDR3 plus reference TRBV5-1 and TRBJ2-3, the full variable domain is KAGVTQTPRYLIKTRGQQVTLSCSPISGHRSVSWYQQTPGQGLQFLFEYFSETQRNKGNFPGRFSGRQFSNSRSEMNVSTLELGDSALYLCASSLASGTDTQYFGPGTRLTVL.

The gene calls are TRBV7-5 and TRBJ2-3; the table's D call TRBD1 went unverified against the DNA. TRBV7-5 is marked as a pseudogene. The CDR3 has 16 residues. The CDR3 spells CVRSLAPVGRTDTQYF. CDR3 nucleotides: TGTGTCAGAAGCTTAGCACCGGTGGGGCGGACAGATACGCAGTATTTT.

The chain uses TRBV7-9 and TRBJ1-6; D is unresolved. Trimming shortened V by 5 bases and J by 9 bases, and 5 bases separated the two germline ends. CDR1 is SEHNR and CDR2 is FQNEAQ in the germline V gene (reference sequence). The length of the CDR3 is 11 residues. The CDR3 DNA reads TGTGCCAGCAGCCCGAGTTCACCCCTCCACTTT. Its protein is CASSPSSPLHF.

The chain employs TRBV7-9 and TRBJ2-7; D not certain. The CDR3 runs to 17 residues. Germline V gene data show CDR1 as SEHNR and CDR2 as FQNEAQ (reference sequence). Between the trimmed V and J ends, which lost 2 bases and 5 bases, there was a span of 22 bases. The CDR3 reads CASSLPKTLGGVHEQYF. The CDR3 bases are TGTGCCAGCAGCTTACCTAAAACCCTAGGTGGAGTTCACGAGCAGTACTTC.

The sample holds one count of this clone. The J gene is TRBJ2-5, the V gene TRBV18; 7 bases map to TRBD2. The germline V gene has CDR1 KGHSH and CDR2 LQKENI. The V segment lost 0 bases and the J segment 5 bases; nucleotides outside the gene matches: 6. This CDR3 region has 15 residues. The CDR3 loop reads CASSPPYGRLETQYF. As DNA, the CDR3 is TGTGCCAGCTCACCACCGTACGGGAGGCTTGAGACCCAGTACTTC.

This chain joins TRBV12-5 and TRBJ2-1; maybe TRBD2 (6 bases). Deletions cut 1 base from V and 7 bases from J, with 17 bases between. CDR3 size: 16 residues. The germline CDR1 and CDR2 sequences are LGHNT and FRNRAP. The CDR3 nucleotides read TGTGCTAGTGGTTTGGGTGGTTTGGGGGGACTGAATGAGCAGTTCTTC. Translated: CASGLGGLGGLNEQFF.

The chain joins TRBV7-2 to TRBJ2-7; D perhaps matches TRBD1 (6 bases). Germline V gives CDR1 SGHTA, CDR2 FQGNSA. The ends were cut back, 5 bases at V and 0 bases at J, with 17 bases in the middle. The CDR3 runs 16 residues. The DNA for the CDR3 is TGTGCCAGCAGCCCCAATCGACAGGTATACTCCTACGAGCAGTACTTC. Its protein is CASSPNRQVYSYEQYF.

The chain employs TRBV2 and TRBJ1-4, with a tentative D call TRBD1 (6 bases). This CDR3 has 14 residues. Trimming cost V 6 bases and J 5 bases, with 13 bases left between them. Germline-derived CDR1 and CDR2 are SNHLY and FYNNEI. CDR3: CASSVTGINEKLFF. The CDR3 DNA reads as TGTGCCAGCAGCGTAACAGGGATCAATGAAAAACTGTTTTTT.

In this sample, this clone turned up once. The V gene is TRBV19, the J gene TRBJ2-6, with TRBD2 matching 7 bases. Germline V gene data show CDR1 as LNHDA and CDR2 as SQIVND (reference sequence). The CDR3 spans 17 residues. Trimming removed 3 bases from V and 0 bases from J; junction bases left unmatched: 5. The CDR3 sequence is CASSIRAGSSGANVLTF. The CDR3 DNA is TGTGCCAGTAGTATCAGAGCGGGGAGCTCTGGGGCCAACGTCCTGACTTTC.

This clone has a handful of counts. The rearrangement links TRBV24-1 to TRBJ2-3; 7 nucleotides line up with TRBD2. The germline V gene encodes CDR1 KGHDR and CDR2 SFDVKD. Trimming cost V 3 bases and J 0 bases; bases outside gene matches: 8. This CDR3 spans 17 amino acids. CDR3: CATSDPKAGTSTDTQYF. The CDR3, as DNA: TGTGCCACCAGTGATCCGAAAGCGGGAACTAGCACAGATACGCAGTATTTT.

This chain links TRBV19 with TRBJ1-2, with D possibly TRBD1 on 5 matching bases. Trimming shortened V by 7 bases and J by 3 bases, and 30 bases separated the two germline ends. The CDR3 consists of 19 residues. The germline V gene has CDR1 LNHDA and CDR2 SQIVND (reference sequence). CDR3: CASMLGSGPSRGIDYGYTF. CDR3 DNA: TGTGCCAGTATGCTGGGTTCCGGGCCCTCGCGGGGGATAGACTATGGCTACACCTTC.

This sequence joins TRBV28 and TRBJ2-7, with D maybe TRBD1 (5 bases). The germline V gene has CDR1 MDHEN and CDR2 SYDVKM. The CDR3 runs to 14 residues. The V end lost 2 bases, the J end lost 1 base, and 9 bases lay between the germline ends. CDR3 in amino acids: CASSLQGRSYEQYF. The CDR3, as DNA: TGTGCCAGCAGTTTACAGGGTCGGTCCTACGAGCAGTACTTC.

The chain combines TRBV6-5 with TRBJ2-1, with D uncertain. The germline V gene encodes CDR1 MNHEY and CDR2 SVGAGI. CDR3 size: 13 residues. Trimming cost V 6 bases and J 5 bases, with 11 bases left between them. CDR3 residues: CASSLLQNNEQFF. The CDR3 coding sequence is TGTGCCAGCAGCCTATTACAGAACAATGAGCAGTTCTTC.

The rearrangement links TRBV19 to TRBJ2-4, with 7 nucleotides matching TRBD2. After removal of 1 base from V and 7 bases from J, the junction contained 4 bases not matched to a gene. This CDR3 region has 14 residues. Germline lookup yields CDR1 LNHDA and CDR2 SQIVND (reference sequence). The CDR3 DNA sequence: TGTGCCAGTAGTATAGGCGGGAGCGACAACATTCAGTACTTC. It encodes CASSIGGSDNIQYF.

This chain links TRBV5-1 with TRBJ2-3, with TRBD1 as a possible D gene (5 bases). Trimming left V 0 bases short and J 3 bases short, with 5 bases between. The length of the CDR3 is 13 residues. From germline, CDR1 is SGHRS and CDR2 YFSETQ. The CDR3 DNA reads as TGCGCCAGCAGCTTGGAGGGGACAGATACGCAGTATTTT. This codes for CASSLEGTDTQYF.

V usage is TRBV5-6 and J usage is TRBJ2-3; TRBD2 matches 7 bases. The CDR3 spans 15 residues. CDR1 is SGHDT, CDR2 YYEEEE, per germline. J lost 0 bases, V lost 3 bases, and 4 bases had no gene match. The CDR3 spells CASSWGLRSTDTQYF. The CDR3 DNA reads TGTGCCAGCAGCTGGGGACTACGTAGCACAGATACGCAGTATTTT.